A single sample is the source of the 9 T cell receptor beta chains below, sequenced in a study of cytomegalovirus exposure and HLA in healthy donors. Libraries were prepared by immunoSEQ multiplex PCR; TCRdb keeps only in-frame clonotypes and omits some of them. The top ten hold roughly 1.2% of the sample, which has tens of thousands of clones, around 90% seen once. Sequenced input: PBMCs. The receptors were gathered from a man aged 18 to 29 in good health and CMV-seronegative.

The V gene is TRBV6-4, the J gene TRBJ2-2, with D hard to call. The CDR3 spans 14 residues. CDR1 MRHNA and CDR2 SNTAGT come from the germline V gene. V was pared by 4 bases and J by 4 bases, with 10 bases between. CDR3 loop: CASSASPGTGELFF. For the CDR3, the DNA is TGTGCCAGCAGTGCCAGTCCAGGCACCGGGGAGCTGTTTTTT.

V and J are TRBV27 and TRBJ2-7; possible D gene TRBD1, 6 bases. Trimming left V 6 bases short and J 4 bases short, with 13 bases between. The CDR3 sequence is 13 residues long. Germline V gene data show CDR1 as MNHEY and CDR2 as SMNVEV (reference sequence). The CDR3 nucleotides are TGTGCCAGCAGCACAACAGGGCGGTACGAGCAGTACTTC. This translates into CASSTTGRYEQYF.

The chain has TRBV15 and TRBJ1-5; D is undetermined. Germline lookup yields CDR1 LNHNV and CDR2 YYDKDF (reference sequence). V lost 8 bases to trimming and J lost 2 bases, with 7 bases between them. This CDR3 has 12 residues. CDR3 sequence (DNA): TGTGCCACCGGCGGCGGCAATCAGCCCCAGCATTTT. Protein sequence: CATGGGNQPQHF.

This chain uses TRBV6-1 with TRBJ2-5; unclear D gene. The CDR3 is 12 amino acids. Germline V CDR1 and CDR2: MNHNS, SASEGT. Trimming pared 2 bases from V and 3 bases from J, leaving 4 bases between. The CDR3 here is CASSELKETQYF. The CDR3 bases are TGTGCCAGCAGTGAACTTAAAGAGACCCAGTACTTC.

The chain links TRBV6-6 to TRBJ2-5; D is undetermined. From germline, CDR1 is MNHNY and CDR2 SVGAGI (reference sequence). The germline V and J ends were trimmed by 6 bases and 4 bases, with 9 bases remaining between them. The CDR3 length is 12 residues. For the CDR3, the DNA is TGTGCCAGCAGCCCCACGGGAGAGACCCAGTACTTC. It codes for CASSPTGETQYF.

V is TRBV27 and J is TRBJ1-5; the match to TRBD1 covers 7 bases. The V gene end was trimmed by 5 bases and the J gene end by 0 bases; junction bases not matched to a gene: 10. CDR1 MNHEY and CDR2 SMNVEV come from the germline V gene (reference sequence). The length of the CDR3 is 17 residues. CDR3 sequence: CASSVARDSYSNQPQHF. For the CDR3, the DNA is TGTGCCAGCAGTGTAGCCCGGGACAGCTATAGCAATCAGCCCCAGCATTTT.

The chain employs TRBV28 and TRBJ2-6; no clear D. The CDR3 extends over 16 amino acids. V lost 6 bases, J lost 4 bases, and 16 bases lay in between. Germline V gene lookup returns CDR1 MDHEN and CDR2 SYDVKM. The CDR3 region has the DNA TGTGCCAGCAGGAGGATTGGGTTTTCAGGGGCCAACGTCCTGACTTTC. Its protein is CASRRIGFSGANVLTF.

The rearrangement uses TRBV5-5 and TRBJ2-1; possibly TRBD1 for D (6 bases). The CDR3 has 11 amino acids. Between the trimmed V and J ends, which lost 6 bases and 9 bases, there was a span of 10 bases. Germline lookup yields CDR1 SGHKS and CDR2 YYEKEE (reference sequence). The CDR3 sequence: CASTLGAEQFF. The CDR3 bases are TGTGCCAGCACCCTGGGGGCTGAGCAGTTCTTC.

This chain links TRBV4-2 with TRBJ2-1, with a tentative D call TRBD2 (5 bases). Trimming took off 5 bases at V and 0 bases at J, with 14 bases between the two ends. Looked up from germline, CDR1 is LGHNA and CDR2 is YNFKEQ. This CDR3 comprises 16 residues. Written as DNA, the CDR3 is TGTGCCAGCAGCTCGCAAGGAGGAGCCTCCTACAATGAGCAGTTCTTC. This gives the protein CASSSQGGASYNEQFF.